Listed here are 27 T cell receptor beta chains from one sample, sequenced in a study of blood T cell repertoires in COVID-19. Sequencing was performed with immunoSEQ multiplex PCR; in TCRdb, only in-frame clones are kept and a portion is missing. The data hold around 200,000 clones, with around 90% observed a single time. Sample: peripheral blood. The receptors shown here come from a man aged 45-65 years with acute or convalescent COVID-19.

The genes are TRBV7-8 and TRBJ1-4, with D possibly matching TRBD1 (6 bases). The V and J ends lost 3 bases and 7 bases respectively, with 12 bases between them. Germline CDR1 reads SGHVS; CDR2 reads FQNEAQ. This CDR3 comprises 14 residues. In DNA, the CDR3 is TGTGCCAGCAGCTTTCAGGGGAGAACTGAAAAACTGTTTTTT. This gives the protein CASSFQGRTEKLFF. Full variable domain (rest looked up from reference TRBV7-8 and TRBJ1-4): GAGVSQSPRYKVAKRGQDVALRCDPISGHVSLFWYQQALGQGPEFLTYFQNEAQLDKSGLPSDRFFAERPEGSVSTLKIQRTQQEDSAVYLCASSFQGRTEKLFFGSGTQLSVL.

This clone was counted only a few times. This chain uses TRBV7-9 with TRBJ2-7, with D possibly TRBD2 on 5 matching bases. V lost 1 base and J lost 3, with 10 bases in between. Per germline, CDR1 SEHNR and CDR2 FQNEAQ (reference sequence). CDR3 length equals 14 residues. CDR3 coding DNA: TGTGCCAGCAGCTTAGGCAATGGAGGCTACGAGCAGTACTTC. As protein: CASSLGNGGYEQYF.

The gene calls are TRBV28 and TRBJ1-3; tentatively, D is TRBD1 (6 bases). The CDR3 covers 16 residues. CDR1 and CDR2 (germline): MDHEN, SYDVKM. V lost 3 bases, J lost 0 bases, and 12 bases lay in between. DNA for the CDR3: TGTGCCAGCAGTTTTCCGGGGGGACACTCTGGAAACACCATATATTTT. Its translation: CASSFPGGHSGNTIYF. Full variable domain (missing parts from reference TRBV28 and TRBJ1-3): DVKVTQSSRYLVKRTGEKVFLECVQDMDHENMFWYRQDPGLGLRLIYFSYDVKMKEKGDIPEGYSVSREKKERFSLILESASTNQTSMYLCASSFPGGHSGNTIYFGEGSWLTVV.

The J gene is TRBJ2-1, the V gene TRBV28; 8 nucleotides match TRBD1. V lost 1 base to trimming and J lost 7 bases; unmatched junction nucleotides: 6. The V gene's germline CDR1 is MDHEN and CDR2 SYDVKM. The CDR3 loop spans 15 amino acids. The CDR3 here is CASSLFRGRGNEQFF. Written as DNA, the CDR3 is TGTGCCAGCAGTTTATTCAGGGGGCGGGGAAATGAGCAGTTCTTC.

The J gene is TRBJ2-1, the V gene TRBV11-3; no firm D call. Germline V CDR1 and CDR2: SGHNT, YENEEA. Trimming cost V 5 bases and J 6 bases, with 14 bases left between them. CDR3 length: 14 amino acids. CDR3: CASSPGPPGNEQFF. For the CDR3, the DNA is TGTGCCAGCAGCCCTGGCCCCCCGGGCAATGAGCAGTTCTTC.

The chain is built from TRBV19 and TRBJ2-3; D not resolved. V dropped 3 bases and J dropped 5 bases, with 9 bases sitting between them. In germline, CDR1 is LNHDA, CDR2 SQIVND (reference sequence). CDR3 length: 13 amino acids. The CDR3 nucleotides read TGTGCCAGTAGTATGCGAGTGAAAGATACGCAGTATTTT. This encodes CASSMRVKDTQYF.

The gene calls are TRBV12-5 and TRBJ2-4; tentative D call: TRBD2 (6 bases). Germline loops: CDR1 LGHNT, CDR2 FRNRAP. The CDR3 extends over 15 amino acids. V lost 0 bases to trimming and J lost 9 bases, with 15 bases between them. The CDR3 spells CASGLVPAGRSIQYF. The CDR3 DNA follows: TGTGCTAGTGGTTTGGTACCGGCAGGGAGGAGCATTCAGTACTTC. The full variable domain, completed using reference TRBV12-5 and TRBJ2-4, is DARVTQTPRHKVTEMGQEVTMRCQPILGHNTVFWYRQTMMQGLELLAYFRNRAPLDDSGMPKDRFSAEMPDATLATLKIQPSEPRDSAVYFCASGLVPAGRSIQYFGAGTRLSVL.

The chain is built from TRBV28 and TRBJ1-5, with D uncertain. Trimming shortened V by 6 bases and J by 4 bases, and 16 bases separated the two germline ends. This CDR3 region has 15 residues. The germline gives CDR1 MDHEN, CDR2 SYDVKM. CDR3: CASRKFKDFNQPQHF. The DNA for the CDR3 is TGTGCCAGCAGAAAGTTTAAGGACTTTAATCAGCCCCAGCATTTT. Complete variable domain (other parts from reference TRBV28 and TRBJ1-5): DVKVTQSSRYLVKRTGEKVFLECVQDMDHENMFWYRQDPGLGLRLIYFSYDVKMKEKGDIPEGYSVSREKKERFSLILESASTNQTSMYLCASRKFKDFNQPQHFGDGTRLSIL.

V and J are TRBV30 and TRBJ2-3; 11 positions agree with TRBD1. This CDR3 has 15 residues. CDR1 and CDR2 (germline): GTSNPN, SVGIG (reference sequence). Unmatched junction bases numbered 6, after V lost 3 bases and J lost 4 bases. The CDR3, as DNA: TGTGCCTGGAGACCGGACAGGGGGCAGCCAGATACGCAGTATTTT. Protein: CAWRPDRGQPDTQYF. The whole variable domain, filled in from reference TRBV30 and TRBJ2-3, reads SQTIHQWPATLVQPVGSPLSLECTVEGTSNPNLYWYRQAAGRGLQLLFYSVGIGQISSEVPQNLSASRPQDRQFILSSKKLLLSDSGFYLCAWRPDRGQPDTQYFGPGTRLTVL.

The chain has TRBV19 and TRBJ2-5; 8 bases align to TRBD1. V was clipped by 5 bases and J by 3 bases; unmatched bases: 17. Germline loops: CDR1 LNHDA, CDR2 SQIVND (reference sequence). The CDR3 loop spans 18 amino acids. CDR3 coding DNA: TGTGCCAGTAGTCGGTCGAATAGAGGGACAGGACCCAAAGAGACCCAGTACTTC. Its translation: CASSRSNRGTGPKETQYF.

This chain links TRBV12-3 or TRBV12-4 with TRBJ2-7, with TRBD2 as a possible D gene (7 bases). Trimming removed 4 bases at V and 7 bases at J, with 14 bases between. The CDR3 covers 13 residues. CDR3 coding DNA: TGTGCCAGCAGTTACAGGGCAGCGGGGGAGCAGTACTTC. Translating it yields CASSYRAAGEQYF.

This chain uses TRBV9 with TRBJ2-1; D remains ambiguous. The CDR3 length is 12 residues. Trimming took 2 bases from V and 5 from J, leaving 5 bases between them. Germline-derived CDR1 and CDR2 are SGDLS and YYNGEE. Here the CDR3 DNA reads TGTGCCAGCAGCGTCTTTGACAATGAGCAGTTCTTC. The encoded protein is CASSVFDNEQFF.

In DNA form, the CDR3 reads TGTGCCAGCCCCAAAGAGGGCTCGAGCTCCTACGAGCAGTACGTC. It specifies CASPKEGSSSYEQYV. The chain recombines TRBV2 with TRBJ2-7; D may be TRBD2 (5 bases). The germline V gene has CDR1 SNHLY and CDR2 FYNNEI. The CDR3 length is 15 residues. V lost 8 bases and J 0 bases, leaving 17 bases between the germline ends.

This sequence joins TRBV5-4 and TRBJ1-3, with D uncertain. Trimming cost V 0 bases and J 1 base, with 11 bases left between them. This CDR3 is 16 amino acids long. Germline V gene data show CDR1 as SGHNT and CDR2 as YYREEE (reference sequence). For the CDR3, the DNA is TGTGCCAGCAGCTTGGGGTCCGCGGCATCTGGAAACACCATATATTTT. Translated: CASSLGSAASGNTIYF. Drawing the rest from reference TRBV5-4 and TRBJ1-3, the complete variable domain is ETGVTQSPTHLIKTRGQQVTLRCSSQSGHNTVSWYQQALGQGPQFIFQYYREEENGRGNFPPRFSGLQFPNYSSELNVNALELDDSALYLCASSLGSAASGNTIYFGEGSWLTVV.

This clone occurred once. The chain has TRBV5-1 and TRBJ2-2; TRBD1 matches 8 bases. The V gene's germline CDR1 is SGHRS and CDR2 YFSETQ. This CDR3 region has 15 residues. Losses at the gene ends were 1 base for V and 4 bases for J; bases not matched to a gene: 3. The CDR3 sequence: CASSLSQGGTGELFF. CDR3 in DNA: TGCGCCAGCAGCTTGTCACAGGGGGGCACCGGGGAGCTGTTTTTT.

V gene TRBV28 combines with J gene TRBJ2-1; TRBD1 matches 10 bases. The CDR3 totals 14 residues. J lost 5 bases, V lost 6 bases, and 4 bases had no gene match. CDR1 is MDHEN, CDR2 SYDVKM, per germline. The CDR3, as DNA: TGTGCCAGCAGCGGGGGACAGGGGAACAATGAGCAGTTCTTC. This encodes CASSGGQGNNEQFF.

CDR3 coding DNA: TGTGCCAGCAGTAATCCGGGACAGGGCCGCACAGATACGCAGTATTTT. This translates into CASSNPGQGRTDTQYF. The chain combines TRBV28 with TRBJ2-3; 9 bases line up with TRBD1. The CDR3 is made up of 16 amino acids. Germline values: CDR1 MDHEN, CDR2 SYDVKM. Germline trimming cut 5 bases from V and 1 base from J; bases unmatched to any gene: 7. The variable domain in full, completed from reference TRBV28 and TRBJ2-3, reads DVKVTQSSRYLVKRTGEKVFLECVQDMDHENMFWYRQDPGLGLRLIYFSYDVKMKEKGDIPEGYSVSREKKERFSLILESASTNQTSMYLCASSNPGQGRTDTQYFGPGTRLTVL.

This rearrangement joins TRBV30 to TRBJ2-5; D gene unclear. V was shortened by 2 bases and J by 1 base, with 8 bases between the two germline ends. The germline V gene has CDR1 GTSNPN and CDR2 SVGIG (reference sequence). The length of the CDR3 is 13 residues. The CDR3 is CAWSKQLQETQYF. The CDR3 DNA follows: TGTGCCTGGAGTAAACAGCTCCAAGAGACCCAGTACTTC.

A single count supports this clone. This chain links TRBV7-2 with TRBJ1-1; possibly TRBD1 for D (5 bases). Germline lookup yields CDR1 SGHTA and CDR2 FQGNSA. The CDR3 covers 16 residues. Trimming pared 1 base from V and 2 bases from J, leaving 14 bases between. CDR3 protein: CASSLDFDRINTEAFF. CDR3 nucleotides: TGTGCCAGCAGCTTAGATTTCGACAGAATTAACACTGAAGCTTTCTTT.

The chain joins TRBV6-9 to TRBJ2-6; D may be TRBD1 (5 bases). Trimming left V 11 bases short and J 0 bases short, with 23 bases between. Germline loops: CDR1 MNHGY, CDR2 SVAAGI. CDR3 length equals 18 residues. CDR3 sequence (DNA): TGTGCCGAATACGGCAGGGAAGCCTCGGGCTCTGGGGCCAACGTCCTGACTTTC. Protein sequence: CAEYGREASGSGANVLTF.

This rearrangement joins TRBV5-4 to TRBJ1-2; 9 nucleotides line up with TRBD1. Losses at the gene ends were 3 bases for V and 0 bases for J; bases not matched to a gene: 6. This CDR3 comprises 16 residues. CDR1 is SGHNT, CDR2 YYREEE, per germline (reference sequence). The CDR3 here is CASSYGQGPSNYGYTF. As DNA, the CDR3 is TGTGCCAGCAGCTACGGACAGGGGCCCTCTAACTATGGCTACACCTTC.

This rearrangement joins TRBV7-8 to TRBJ1-5; D not resolved. CDR1 and CDR2 (germline): SGHVS, FQNEAQ. The CDR3 is 12 amino acids. Trimming left V 6 bases short and J 6 bases short, with 9 bases between. The CDR3 DNA sequence: TGTGCCAGCAGTCCAAGTAGTCAGCCCCAGCATTTT. Amino acids: CASSPSSQPQHF.

V is TRBV30 and J is TRBJ1-4, with D perhaps TRBD1 (5 bases). With 3 bases removed from V and 7 bases from J, the gap between germline ends came to 18 bases. The V gene's germline CDR1 is GTSNPN and CDR2 SVGIG (reference sequence). The CDR3 has 15 residues. The CDR3 region is CAWRGGARAGEKLFF. The CDR3 DNA reads as TGTGCCTGGAGGGGAGGCGCCAGGGCGGGTGAAAAACTGTTTTTT.

The chain uses TRBV5-4 and TRBJ2-7; 9 bases align to TRBD1. The CDR3 totals 15 residues. The germline CDR1 and CDR2 sequences are SGHNT and YYREEE (reference sequence). The J segment lost 1 base and the V segment lost 4 bases, leaving 6 bases of the junction unmatched. In DNA form, the CDR3 reads TGTGCCAGCAGCGCCGGGACAGGGACTTCCTACGAGCAGTACGTC. Protein: CASSAGTGTSYEQYV.

The chain recombines TRBV7-8 with TRBJ1-3; D possibly corresponds to TRBD1 (5 bases). The germline V gene encodes CDR1 SGHVS and CDR2 FQNEAQ. The germline V and J ends were trimmed by 7 bases and 0 bases, with 13 bases remaining between them. The CDR3 totals 15 residues. The CDR3 reads CASMGGSFSGNTIYF. DNA of the CDR3: TGTGCCAGCATGGGGGGGTCTTTCTCTGGAAACACCATATATTTT.

The CDR3 DNA is TGTGCCAGCAGGCACCATCAGAGGGGGGAGACCCAGTACTTC. It yields the protein CASRHHQRGETQYF. The chain couples TRBV6-6 to TRBJ2-5; the D gene is possibly TRBD1 (6 bases). Germline loops: CDR1 MNHNY, CDR2 SVGAGI (reference sequence). V dropped 6 bases and J dropped 5 bases, with 16 bases sitting between them. This CDR3 spans 14 amino acids.

The V and J genes are TRBV13 and TRBJ2-2; tentatively, D is TRBD1 (6 bases). This CDR3 is 15 amino acids long. Germline loops: CDR1 PRHDT, CDR2 FYEKMQ (reference sequence). V dropped 1 base and J dropped 7 bases, with 13 bases sitting between them. CDR3 loop: CASSLDSQGNGELFF. CDR3 DNA sequence: TGTGCCAGCAGCTTAGATAGCCAGGGGAACGGGGAGCTGTTTTTT.